This T cell receptor beta chain was obtained from a study of cytomegalovirus exposure and HLA in healthy donors. This CDR3 region has 18 residues. V dropped 1 base and J dropped 2; count of bases not matched to a gene: 13. From germline, CDR1 is MDHEN and CDR2 SYDVKM. Each of the donors was a healthy bone marrow donor. This clone was observed a single time. In the PCR, 60 Vbeta and 13 Jbeta primers were used. TCRdb keeps only in-frame clones here, not all; method: immunoSEQ multiplex PCR. The sample contains 150,000 to 250,000 clones, 85% of which appear only once. Material: PBMCs. This clonotype originated in a woman between 45 and 60 years old in good health and CMV-seronegative. The V call is TRBV28, the J call TRBJ2-7; 8 bases are shared with TRBD1. The CDR3 protein is CASSLLVGGQGRTYEQYF. CDR3 nucleotides: TGTGCCAGCAGTTTATTGGTGGGAGGACAGGGCAGAACCTACGAGCAGTACTTC.